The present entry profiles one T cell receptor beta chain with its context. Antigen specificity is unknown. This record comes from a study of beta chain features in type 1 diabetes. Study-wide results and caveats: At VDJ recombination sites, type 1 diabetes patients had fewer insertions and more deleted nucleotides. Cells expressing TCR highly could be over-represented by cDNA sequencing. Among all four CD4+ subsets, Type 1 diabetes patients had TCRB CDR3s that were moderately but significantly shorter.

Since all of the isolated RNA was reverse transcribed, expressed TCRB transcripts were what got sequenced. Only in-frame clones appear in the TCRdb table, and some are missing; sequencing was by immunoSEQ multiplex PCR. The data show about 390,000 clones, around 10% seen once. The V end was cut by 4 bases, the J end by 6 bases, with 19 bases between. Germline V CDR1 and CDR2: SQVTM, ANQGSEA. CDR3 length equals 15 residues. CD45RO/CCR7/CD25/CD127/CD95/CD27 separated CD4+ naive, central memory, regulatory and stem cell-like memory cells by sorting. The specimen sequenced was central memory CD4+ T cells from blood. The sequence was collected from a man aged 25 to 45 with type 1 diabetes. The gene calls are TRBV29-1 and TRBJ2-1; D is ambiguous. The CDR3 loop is CSVVKWGIQSNEQFF. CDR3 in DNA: TGCAGCGTTGTCAAATGGGGAATACAGTCCAATGAGCAGTTCTTC.